A single sample is the source of the 28 T cell receptor beta chains below, sequenced in a study of blood T cell repertoires in COVID-19. Data came from immunoSEQ multiplex PCR; TCRdb stores just in-frame clones and leaves some out. The sample has about 260,000 clones, 75% to 90% seen once. Sequences were obtained from peripheral blood. The receptors derive from a man younger than 40 with active or convalescent COVID-19.

In its sample, this clone was seen once. This chain links TRBV6-2 or TRBV6-3 with TRBJ2-7; 8 bases are shared with TRBD1. The CDR3 extends over 14 amino acids. The germline CDR1 and CDR2 sequences are MNHEY and SVGEGT. V was pared by 5 bases and J by 6 bases, with 9 bases of the junction left unmatched. CDR3 in DNA: TGTGCCAGCAGTGACCCCAGGGGGCGTATCGAGCAGTACTTC. It specifies CASSDPRGRIEQYF.

This clone occurred once. The J gene is TRBJ1-2, the V gene TRBV6-6; D is unresolved. Germline CDR1 is MNHNY and CDR2 is SVGAGI (reference sequence). The V end was cut by 0 bases, the J end by 0 bases, with 8 bases between. The CDR3 loop spans 15 amino acids. CDR3 in DNA: TGTGCCAGCAGTTACTCGTCTACCACTAACTATGGCTACACCTTC. Its translation: CASSYSSTTNYGYTF.

This clone was recorded once. The genes are TRBV7-2 and TRBJ2-1; 11 bases are shared with TRBD2. Germline V lookup: CDR1 SGHTA, CDR2 FQGNSA. The CDR3 runs 16 residues. The ends lost 3 bases at V and 8 bases at J; junction bases unmatched: 9. For the CDR3, the DNA is TGTGCCAGCAGCTTTTCCATAGCGGGGGGGTATGATGAGCAGTTCTTC. The encoded protein is CASSFSIAGGYDEQFF.

The gene calls are TRBV5-1 and TRBJ1-1; D not certain. Deletions cut 3 bases from V and 5 bases from J, with 17 bases between. CDR3 length: 15 amino acids. The germline gives CDR1 SGHRS, CDR2 YFSETQ. The CDR3 region is CASSSNGRGETEAFF. Written as DNA, the CDR3 is TGCGCCAGCAGCTCAAACGGACGGGGAGAGACTGAAGCTTTCTTT.

This clone appeared once. The chain is built from TRBV7-2 and TRBJ1-5; tentatively, D is TRBD1 (6 bases). The CDR3 length is 17 residues. Germline V CDR1 and CDR2: SGHTA, FQGNSA. V lost 5 bases, J lost 1 base, and 18 bases lay in between. CDR3 DNA: TGTGCCAGCAGCCTACACCGGGGGGGCGGGAGCAATCAGCCCCAGCATTTT. Its translation: CASSLHRGGGSNQPQHF.

This chain links TRBV11-2 with TRBJ2-3; the match to TRBD1 covers 8 bases. The CDR3 extends over 14 amino acids. Germline CDR1 reads SGHAT; CDR2 reads FQNNGV. Unmatched junction bases numbered 6, after V lost 3 bases and J lost 7 bases. The CDR3 DNA is TGTGCCAGCAGCTTCGGCAGGGGGCTTTATACGCAGTATTTT. Translating it yields CASSFGRGLYTQYF.

This chain uses TRBV7-9 with TRBJ1-1, with D unclear. The CDR3 runs 13 residues. CDR1 and CDR2 (germline): SEHNR, FQNEAQ (reference sequence). V was trimmed by 1 base and J by 5 bases, leaving 8 bases between them. The CDR3 here is CASSLVPGTEAFF. The DNA of the CDR3 is TGTGCCAGCAGCTTAGTGCCCGGGACTGAAGCTTTCTTT.

The rearrangement links TRBV18 to TRBJ2-2, with D possibly matching TRBD1 (6 bases). The length of the CDR3 is 17 residues. CDR1 is KGHSH, CDR2 LQKENI, per germline. V was cut by 6 bases and J by 0 bases, with 17 bases left in between. The CDR3 protein is CASSPWGQTSNTGELFF. CDR3 DNA sequence: TGTGCCAGCTCGCCCTGGGGGCAAACCTCGAACACCGGGGAGCTGTTTTTT.

This chain connects TRBV7-9 to TRBJ1-4; perhaps TRBD1 as D (5 bases). The CDR3 contains 16 residues. Per the germline V gene, CDR1 is SEHNR and CDR2 is FQNEAQ (reference sequence). With 4 bases removed from V and 3 bases from J, the gap between germline ends came to 15 bases. For the CDR3, the DNA is TGTGCCAGCAGCTGGAGCGGGGGTTCAGCTAATGAAAAACTGTTTTTT. Its protein product is CASSWSGGSANEKLFF.

This clone was recorded only once. The V and J genes are TRBV7-5 and TRBJ1-5; whether TRBD1, the table's D call, matches the DNA was not checked. TRBV7-5 is a recognized pseudogene. The CDR3 totals 15 residues. Here the CDR3 reads CARSQPSSGNQPQHF. The CDR3 coding sequence is TGTGCCAGAAGCCAACCGAGTTCAGGAAATCAGCCCCAGCATTTT.

The chain recombines TRBV6-6 with TRBJ1-4; D not certain. The CDR3 has 15 amino acids. Looked up from germline, CDR1 is MNHNY and CDR2 is SVGAGI (reference sequence). The V end was cut by 2 bases, the J end by 12 bases, with 19 bases between. CDR3 bases: TGTGCCAGCAGTTACGATCTGGCCCGGGTGGGTGAACTGTTTTTT. It yields the protein CASSYDLARVGELFF.

This clone came up once. This rearrangement joins TRBV25-1 to TRBJ2-2, with 13 bases fitting TRBD2. The CDR3 totals 18 residues. The V segment lost 3 bases and the J segment 5 bases; nucleotides outside the gene matches: 9. From germline, CDR1 is MGHDK and CDR2 SYGVNS. The CDR3 region is CASSDLTTSGGMTGELFF. CDR3 nucleotide sequence: TGTGCCAGCAGTGATTTAACGACTAGCGGGGGGATGACCGGGGAGCTGTTTTTT.

The rearrangement uses TRBV18 and TRBJ1-1; D might be TRBD1 (5 bases). CDR3 length: 14 amino acids. Germline V gives CDR1 KGHSH, CDR2 LQKENI. Trimming cost V 6 bases and J 1 base, with 12 bases left between them. The CDR3: CASSLRQGNTEAFF. For the CDR3, the DNA is TGTGCCAGCTCGCTGCGGCAGGGGAACACTGAAGCTTTCTTT. Full variable domain (rest looked up from reference TRBV18 and TRBJ1-1): NAGVMQNPRHLVRRRGQEARLRCSPMKGHSHVYWYRQLPEEGLKFMVYLQKENIIDESGMPKERFSAEFPKEGPSILRIQQVVRGDSAAYFCASSLRQGNTEAFFGQGTRLTVV.

The chain links TRBV10-3 to TRBJ1-5; TRBD1 aligns across 8 bases. The length of the CDR3 is 15 residues. The germline CDR1 and CDR2 sequences are ENHRY and SYGVKD. V dropped 11 bases and J dropped 5; count of bases not matched to a gene: 14. The CDR3 is CASRWSGGADQPQHF. The CDR3 nucleotides read TGTGCCTCTCGTTGGTCAGGGGGCGCGGATCAGCCCCAGCATTTT.

The table lists this clone with a count of one. V and J are TRBV13 and TRBJ2-2; D may be TRBD1 (6 bases). CDR1 PRHDT and CDR2 FYEKMQ come from the germline V gene (reference sequence). CDR3 size: 15 residues. Trimming left V 4 bases short and J 4 bases short, with 13 bases between. For the CDR3, the DNA is TGTGCCAGCAGCTCAGGGGTTGAGGGCACCGGGGAGCTGTTTTTT. Its translation is CASSSGVEGTGELFF.

The V call is TRBV11-2, the J call TRBJ1-1; 8 nucleotides agree with TRBD1. Per germline, CDR1 SGHAT and CDR2 FQNNGV. The V gene end was trimmed by 5 bases and the J gene end by 6 bases; junction bases not matched to a gene: 8. The CDR3 loop spans 14 amino acids. CDR3 nucleotides: TGTGCCAGCAGCCCTCGGACAGGGATGGCTGAAGCTTTCTTT. This codes for CASSPRTGMAEAFF.

V gene TRBV4-3 combines with J gene TRBJ2-4; D perhaps matches TRBD2 (7 bases). Trimming cost V 0 bases and J 6 bases, with 12 bases left between them. Per germline, CDR1 LGHNA and CDR2 YSLEER. This CDR3 is built from 15 residues. DNA for the CDR3: TGCGCCAGCAGCCAAGAAGGGGGGGCGAGAAACATTCAGTACTTC. As protein: CASSQEGGARNIQYF.

This chain links TRBV10-1 with TRBJ2-5, with D perhaps matching TRBD2 (5 bases). CDR3 length: 13 residues. Trimming shortened V by 2 bases and J by 5 bases, and 9 bases separated the two germline ends. From germline, CDR1 is WNHNN and CDR2 SYGVQD (reference sequence). The CDR3, as DNA: TGCGCCAGCAGTGAGCTAGCCGGGGAGACCCAGTACTTC. Translating it yields CASSELAGETQYF.

V and J are TRBV5-1 and TRBJ2-5; 12 bases match TRBD2. The CDR3 runs 15 residues. After removal of 5 bases from V and 5 bases from J, the junction contained 7 bases not matched to a gene. The V gene's germline CDR1 is SGHRS and CDR2 YFSETQ. CDR3 region: CASSAPSGGAETQYF. In DNA, the CDR3 is TGCGCCAGCAGTGCCCCTAGCGGGGGGGCTGAGACCCAGTACTTC.

J is TRBJ2-1 and V is TRBV7-8, with 9 positions matching TRBD2. CDR1 and CDR2 (germline): SGHVS, FQNEAQ. V was clipped by 5 bases and J by 0 bases; unmatched bases: 17. This CDR3 has 20 amino acids. CDR3: CASSPLAWSGGSSSYNEQFF. The CDR3, as DNA: TGTGCCAGCAGCCCCTTAGCGTGGAGCGGGGGGTCCAGCTCCTACAATGAGCAGTTCTTC.

In its sample, this clone was seen once. One end of the junction fails to match germline, which may point to a read error. The rearrangement links TRBV20-1 to TRBJ2-1; D gene unclear. Looked up from germline, CDR1 is DFQATT and CDR2 is SNEGSKA (reference sequence). The CDR3 has 11 amino acids. CDR3 sequence reads: CSALSHNEQFF. CDR3 sequence (DNA): TGCAGTGCTCTCTCCCACAATGAGCAGTTCTTC.

The sample holds a few counts of this clone. The genes are TRBV2 and TRBJ2-2, with D unresolved. Deletions cut 3 bases from V and 4 bases from J, with 9 bases between. The CDR3 extends over 14 amino acids. CDR1 SNHLY and CDR2 FYNNEI come from the germline V gene. The CDR3 nucleotides read TGTGCCAGCAGTGATGGTCTAACCACCGGGGAGCTGTTTTTT. Its translation: CASSDGLTTGELFF.

The genes are TRBV9 and TRBJ1-1; the match to TRBD1 covers 10 bases. V gave up 0 bases and J gave up 4 bases; unmatched junction bases: 3. Germline V lookup: CDR1 SGDLS, CDR2 YYNGEE. This CDR3 region has 15 residues. The CDR3 protein is CASSVGRQGATEAFF. The CDR3 DNA follows: TGTGCCAGCAGCGTAGGACGACAGGGGGCCACTGAAGCTTTCTTT.

The V and J genes are TRBV5-5 and TRBJ1-2; possibly TRBD1 for D (5 bases). V gave up 4 bases and J gave up 2 bases, with 18 bases separating them. Germline CDR1 reads SGHKS; CDR2 reads YYEKEE (reference sequence). The CDR3 covers 16 residues. CDR3 sequence: CASSPRGGTGNYGYTF. The CDR3 coding sequence is TGTGCCAGCAGCCCCCGGGGAGGGACTGGCAACTATGGCTACACCTTC.

The gene calls are TRBV5-1 and TRBJ1-6; D might be TRBD1 (6 bases). CDR1 and CDR2 from the germline V gene are SGHRS and YFSETQ. The V end was cut by 2 bases, the J end by 9 bases, with 12 bases between. The CDR3 is 14 residues long. The CDR3 DNA follows: TGCGCCAGCAGCTTAGGAACAGGGTCTTCACCCCTCCACTTT. It specifies CASSLGTGSSPLHF.

The chain links TRBV6-5 to TRBJ1-2; 8 nucleotides match TRBD1. CDR1 and CDR2 (germline): MNHEY, SVGAGI. J lost 7 bases, V lost 10 bases, and 17 bases had no gene match. CDR3 length equals 15 residues. CDR3 protein: CATRQGATLSIGYTF. The CDR3 coding sequence is TGTGCCACCCGGCAGGGGGCTACTCTCTCGATTGGCTACACCTTC.

The chain has TRBV10-2 and TRBJ1-5; tentative D call: TRBD1 (5 bases). This CDR3 is 14 amino acids long. Trimming pared 4 bases from V and 6 bases from J, leaving 13 bases between. The germline V gene has CDR1 WSHSY and CDR2 SAAADI. This CDR3 is CASSVLGQGQPQHF. CDR3 bases: TGCGCCAGCAGTGTGCTAGGGCAGGGTCAGCCCCAGCATTTT.

J is TRBJ1-2 and V is TRBV3-1 (or the pseudogene TRBV3-2); 9 nucleotides agree with TRBD1. V trimming: 4 bases; J trimming: 5 bases; junction bases outside the gene matches: 11. The length of the CDR3 is 16 residues. Germline assignment: CDR1 LGHDT and CDR2 YNNKEL (reference sequence). Written as DNA, the CDR3 is TGTGCCAGCAGCCCGACAGGGGGTGGAGATCAATATGGCTACACCTTC. This encodes CASSPTGGGDQYGYTF.